These T cell receptor beta chains were read from a single sample in a study of cytomegalovirus exposure and HLA in healthy donors. TCRdb keeps only in-frame clones here, not all; method: immunoSEQ multiplex PCR. Of about 190,000 clones listed, 84% were seen once; the top ten hold approximately 0.25%. Sequencing input: PBMCs. The source is a boy younger than 18 in good health and CMV-seronegative. CDR3s include the opening cysteine and the closing phenylalanine or tryptophan. The order of the fields is D gene, V gene, J gene, clone size, CDR3 protein, CDR3 DNA. The D gene is left open where the match is weak. Rows may omit the clone size; those that give it use once, few, many or a size class.

>TRBD1|TRBV15|TRBJ1-2|-
CATSLGDSGRNYGYTF
TGTGCCACCAGCTTAGGGGACAGCGGCCGTAACTATGGCTACACCTTC
>-|TRBV11-2|TRBJ1-1|-
CASSLSSQGNTEAFF
TGTGCCAGCAGCTTATCCAGTCAGGGGAACACTGAAGCTTTCTTT
>-|TRBV5-1|TRBJ2-1|-
CASSLAVSYNEQFF
TGCGCCAGCAGCTTGGCGGTTTCCTACAATGAGCAGTTCTTC
>TRBD2|TRBV5-1|TRBJ2-7|once
CASSELAGGGEQYF
TGCGCCAGCAGCGAACTAGCGGGAGGTGGAGAGCAGTACTTC
>-|TRBV30|TRBJ1-3|-
CAWSRRLGHSGNTIYF
TGTGCCTGGAGCAGACGGTTGGGCCACTCGGGAAACACCATATATTTT
>TRBD1|TRBV2|TRBJ1-2|-
CASSDSREWTGDYGYTF
TGTGCCAGCAGTGATTCCAGGGAGTGGACAGGCGACTATGGCTACACCTTC
>TRBD1|TRBV9|TRBJ2-4|-
CASSVGQGKNIQYF
TGTGCCAGCAGCGTCGGACAGGGAAAAAACATTCAGTACTTC
>-|TRBV7-3|TRBJ1-1|once
CASSLKPQGLREAFF
TGTGCCAGCAGCTTAAAACCGCAGGGCCTACGTGAAGCTTTCTTT
>TRBD1|TRBV6-1|TRBJ1-4|-
CASRGTGTTNEKLFF
TGTGCCAGCAGGGGGACAGGGACAACTAATGAAAAACTGTTTTTT
>TRBD2|TRBV6-5|TRBJ2-7|-
CASSYGTSGDYEQYF
TGTGCCAGCAGTTACGGTACTAGCGGCGACTACGAGCAGTACTTC
>TRBD2|TRBV9|TRBJ2-5|-
CASSVGGTSGVGTQYF
TGTGCCAGCAGCGTAGGAGGGACTAGCGGGGTTGGGACCCAGTACTTC
>-|TRBV5-4|TRBJ1-4|-
CASSSMAEGHLGGKLFF
TGTGCCAGCAGCTCTATGGCGGAGGGTCATCTCGGAGGAAAACTGTTTTTT
>-|TRBV4-1|TRBJ2-1|-
CASSRVSGDSSYNEQFF
TGCGCCAGCAGCCGCGTTTCGGGAGACAGCTCCTACAATGAGCAGTTCTTC
>-|TRBV7-9|TRBJ1-2|-
CASSPRETPGGYTF
TGTGCCAGCAGCCCCCGGGAGACACCCGGTGGCTACACCTTC
>-|TRBV2|TRBJ2-7|-
CASRDNSYEQYF
TGTGCCAGCAGGGACAACTCCTACGAGCAGTACTTC
>-|TRBV27|TRBJ2-7|-
CASSLGSGEQYF
TGTGCCAGCAGTTTGGGGAGCGGCGAGCAGTACTTC
>-|TRBV7-2|TRBJ1-2|-
CASSLGFGGAGTF
TGTGCCAGCAGCTTAGGGTTCGGGGGGGCCGGCACCTTC
>-|TRBV14|TRBJ1-1|-
CASSYSTTKAFF
TGTGCCAGCAGTTACTCGACGACAAAAGCTTTCTTT
>-|TRBV7-2|TRBJ2-5|-
CASSLISEQETQYF
TGTGCCAGCAGCTTAATCAGCGAGCAAGAGACCCAGTACTTC
>TRBD1|TRBV27|TRBJ1-1|-
CASSLGTGGTEAFF
TGTGCCAGCAGTTTAGGGACAGGGGGGACTGAAGCTTTCTTT
>-|TRBV11-2|TRBJ1-2|-
CASSSPGPTNYGYTF
TGTGCCAGCAGCTCCCCAGGGCCCACTAACTATGGCTACACCTTC
>-|TRBV5-1|TRBJ1-2|-
CASSLGGGDGYTF
TGCGCCAGCAGCCTAGGAGGGGGGGATGGCTACACCTTC